This entry is about one TCR beta chain. The CDR3 contains 16 residues. The V and J ends lost 0 bases and 5 bases, in that order; junction bases with no gene match: 5. CDR1 and CDR2 from the germline V gene are MGHRA and YSYEKL. The sample is drawn from a study of shared clonotypes between healthy human individuals. Some clones are missing from TCRdb's copy, which holds only in-frame ones; the method was immunoSEQ multiplex PCR. The sample lists hundreds of thousands of clones, 73% occurring once. Sequenced material: memory CD4+ T cells sorted from blood. Described subset: CD45RA-negative fraction. The sequence came from a woman between 25 and 40 years old in good health. The V call is TRBV4-1, the J call TRBJ2-1; TRBD1 matches 9 bases. The CDR3 sequence is CASSQDRQGGHNEQFF. The CDR3 DNA follows: TGCGCCAGCAGCCAAGATCGACAGGGGGGGCACAATGAGCAGTTCTTC.